Following are 5 T cell receptor beta chains from one sample sequenced in a study of cytomegalovirus exposure and HLA in healthy donors. The assay was immunoSEQ multiplex PCR, and TCRdb's table has in-frame clones only and misses some. The sample lists 180,000 or so clones; approximately 82% were seen once. The sequencing sample was made of PBMCs. The receptors here all came from a woman under 40 in good health and CMV-seropositive.

The chain links TRBV5-6 to TRBJ2-1; D remains unclear. The CDR3 has 16 residues. V gave up 4 bases and J gave up 0 bases, with 14 bases separating them. The germline gives CDR1 SGHDT, CDR2 YYEEEE. The CDR3 nucleotides are TGTGCCAGCAGCCGATACTCGACTGGCTCCTACAATGAGCAGTTCTTC. Protein product: CASSRYSTGSYNEQFF.

The chain uses TRBV29-1 and TRBJ2-7; 9 bases align to TRBD1. CDR3 length: 14 amino acids. Germline CDR1 and CDR2: SQVTM and ANQGSEA. J was trimmed by 1 base and V by 6 bases; bases with no gene match: 7. CDR3: CSVQGGQGSYEQYF. DNA of the CDR3: TGCAGCGTCCAGGGGGGACAGGGTTCCTACGAGCAGTACTTC.

In this sample, this clone turned up a few times. The chain combines TRBV5-1 with TRBJ2-7; TRBD1 might be the D (6 bases). Germline CDR1 reads SGHRS; CDR2 reads YFSETQ. The germline V and J ends were trimmed by 4 bases and 2 bases, with 10 bases remaining between them. The CDR3 totals 13 residues. DNA of the CDR3: TGCGCCAGCAGCCACGGACAGCCCTACGAGCAGTACTTC. Translating it yields CASSHGQPYEQYF.

This chain uses TRBV5-1 with TRBJ2-7; 7 bases fit TRBD2. Per the germline V gene, CDR1 is SGHRS and CDR2 is YFSETQ. The CDR3 contains 16 residues. The trim removed 0 bases at V and 2 bases at J, leaving 8 bases unmatched. CDR3 in amino acids: CASSLGSGISTYEQYF. CDR3 coding DNA: TGCGCCAGCAGCTTGGGGAGCGGGATTTCCACCTACGAGCAGTACTTC.

At least ten counts were recorded for this clone. The chain joins TRBV11-2 to TRBJ2-7; 8 bases line up with TRBD2. Germline loops: CDR1 SGHAT, CDR2 FQNNGV. Trimming removed 6 bases from V and 8 bases from J; junction bases left unmatched: 6. CDR3 length equals 12 residues. CDR3: CASRGAGEKQYF. In DNA form, the CDR3 reads TGTGCCAGCAGGGGAGCGGGAGAGAAGCAGTACTTC.